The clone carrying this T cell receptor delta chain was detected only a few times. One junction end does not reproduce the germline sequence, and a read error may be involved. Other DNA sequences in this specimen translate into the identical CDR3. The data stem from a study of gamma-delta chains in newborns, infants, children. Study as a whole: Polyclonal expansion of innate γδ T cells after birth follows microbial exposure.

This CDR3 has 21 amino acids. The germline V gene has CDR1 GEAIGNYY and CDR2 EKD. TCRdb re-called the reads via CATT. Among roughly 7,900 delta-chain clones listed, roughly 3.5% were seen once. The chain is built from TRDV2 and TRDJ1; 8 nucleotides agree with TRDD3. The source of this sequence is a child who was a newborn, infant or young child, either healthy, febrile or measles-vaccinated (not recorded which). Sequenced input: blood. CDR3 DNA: TGTGCCTGTGACACCCTACTGGGGGCCATCTCACCCGAACCGTACACCGATAAACTCATCTTC. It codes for CACDTLLGAISPEPYTDKLIF.